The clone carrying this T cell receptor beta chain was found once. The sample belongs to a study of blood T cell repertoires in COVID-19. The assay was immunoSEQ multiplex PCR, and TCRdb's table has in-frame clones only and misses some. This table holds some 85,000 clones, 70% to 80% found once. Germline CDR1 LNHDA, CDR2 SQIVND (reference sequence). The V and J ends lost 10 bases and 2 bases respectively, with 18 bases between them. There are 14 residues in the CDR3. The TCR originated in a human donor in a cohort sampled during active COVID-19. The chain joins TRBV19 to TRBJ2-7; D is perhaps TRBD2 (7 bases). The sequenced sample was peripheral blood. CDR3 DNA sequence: TGTGCCACAAAGGGGGGGGACAAAGCCTACGAGCAGTACTTC. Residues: CATKGGDKAYEQYF. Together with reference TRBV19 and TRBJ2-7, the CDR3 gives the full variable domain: DGGITQSPKYLFRKEGQNVTLSCEQNLNHDAMYWYRQDPGQGLRLIYYSQIVNDFQKGDIAEGYSVSREKKESFPLTVTSAQKNPTAFYLCATKGGDKAYEQYFGPGTRLTVT.